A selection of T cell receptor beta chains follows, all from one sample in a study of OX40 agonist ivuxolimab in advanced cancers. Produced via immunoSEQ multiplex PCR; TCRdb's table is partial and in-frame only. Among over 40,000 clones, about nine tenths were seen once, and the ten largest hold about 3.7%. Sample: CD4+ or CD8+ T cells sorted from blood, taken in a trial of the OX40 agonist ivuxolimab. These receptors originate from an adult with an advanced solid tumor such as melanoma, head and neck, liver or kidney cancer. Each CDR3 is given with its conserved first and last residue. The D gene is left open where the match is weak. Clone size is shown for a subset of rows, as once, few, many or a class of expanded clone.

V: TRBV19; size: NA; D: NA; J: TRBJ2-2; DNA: TGTGCCAGTCAAATGGCCGGGGAGCTGTTTTTT; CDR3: CASQMAGELFF
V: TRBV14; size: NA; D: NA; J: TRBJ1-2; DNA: TGTGCCAGCAGCCCTCCTCAGGAACCCTACACCTTC; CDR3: CASSPPQEPYTF
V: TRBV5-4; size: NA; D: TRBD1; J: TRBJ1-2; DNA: TGTGCCAGCAGGGGGGACAGCCTATATGGCTACACCTTC; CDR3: CASRGDSLYGYTF
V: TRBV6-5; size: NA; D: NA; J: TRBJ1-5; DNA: TGTGCCGCCAGTTGGTCTAGCAATCAGCCCCAGCATTTT; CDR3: CAASWSSNQPQHF
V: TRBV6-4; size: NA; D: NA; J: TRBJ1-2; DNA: TGTGCCAGCAGTGACTCGGGCTATGGCTACACCTTC; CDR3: CASSDSGYGYTF
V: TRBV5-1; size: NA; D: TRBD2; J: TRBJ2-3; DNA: TGCGCCAGCAGCTTACAGCGGGGGGTCACAGATACGCAGTATTTT; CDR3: CASSLQRGVTDTQYF
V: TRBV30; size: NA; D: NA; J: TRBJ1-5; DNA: TGTGCCTGGAGTGTACGTGCGGGCAGGGGTGACAATCAGCCCCAGCATTTT; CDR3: CAWSVRAGRGDNQPQHF
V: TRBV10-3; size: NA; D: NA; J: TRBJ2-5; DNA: TGTGCCATCAGTCGGGGAGGAGGGGGTCAAGAGACCCAGTACTTC; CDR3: CAISRGGGGQETQYF
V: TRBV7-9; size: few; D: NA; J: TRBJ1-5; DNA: TGTGCGACGGGGGGAAGTAGCAATCAGCCCCAGCATTTT; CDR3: CATGGSSNQPQHF
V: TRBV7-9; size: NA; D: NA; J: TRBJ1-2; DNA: TGTGCCAGCAGCTTAGCGAGCGGAAATGACTACACCTTC; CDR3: CASSLASGNDYTF
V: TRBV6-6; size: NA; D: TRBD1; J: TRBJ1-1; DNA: TGTGCCACCCGGGGGTGGGACAGGGGAGCCTCCGGAGCTTTCTTT; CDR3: CATRGWDRGASGAFF
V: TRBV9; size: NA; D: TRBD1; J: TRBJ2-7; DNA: TGTGCCAGCAGCGTAGGTCAGGGGGCCTACGAGCAGTACTTC; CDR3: CASSVGQGAYEQYF
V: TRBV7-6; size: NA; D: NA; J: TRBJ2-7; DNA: TGTGCCAGCAGCACACGACAGGGAGGCTACGAGCAGTACTTC; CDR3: CASSTRQGGYEQYF
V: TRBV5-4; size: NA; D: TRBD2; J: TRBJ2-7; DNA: TGTGCCAGCAGCTGGGAGCCCGGGACTAGCGGCCCCTACGAGCAGTACTTC; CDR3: CASSWEPGTSGPYEQYF
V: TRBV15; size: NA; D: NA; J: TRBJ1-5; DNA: TGTGCCACCAGCGGTATACATCTTCAGGATCAGCCCCAGCATTTT; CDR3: CATSGIHLQDQPQHF
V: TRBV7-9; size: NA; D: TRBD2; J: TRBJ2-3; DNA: TGTGCCAGCAGCTCCGCCGGGACTAGGACCACAGATACGCAGTATTTT; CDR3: CASSSAGTRTTDTQYF
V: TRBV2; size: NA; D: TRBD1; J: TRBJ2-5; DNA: TGTGCCTCAGACAGGGGGTCGGGAGAGACCCAGTACTTC; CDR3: CASDRGSGETQYF
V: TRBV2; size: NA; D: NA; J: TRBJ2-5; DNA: TGTGCCAGCAAGGGAGTCAGGGGCCTACAAGAGACCCAGTACTTC; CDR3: CASKGVRGLQETQYF
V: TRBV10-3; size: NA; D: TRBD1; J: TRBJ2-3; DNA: TGTGCCATCAGCCGCGGGACAGGGGCCTCCGATACGCAGTATTTT; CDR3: CAISRGTGASDTQYF
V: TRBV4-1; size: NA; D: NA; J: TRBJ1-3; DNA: TGCGCCAGCAGCCAAGTAGGGGCTTACTCTGGAAACACCATATATTTT; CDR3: CASSQVGAYSGNTIYF
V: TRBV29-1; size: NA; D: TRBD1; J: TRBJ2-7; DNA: TGCAGCGGTGGGACAGGGGGCGGCGAGCAGTACTTC; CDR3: CSGGTGGGEQYF
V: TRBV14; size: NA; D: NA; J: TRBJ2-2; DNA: TGTGCCAGCAGCCCCATGAGGGGGATTGGGGAGCTGTTTTTT; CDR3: CASSPMRGIGELFF
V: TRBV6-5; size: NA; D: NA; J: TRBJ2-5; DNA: TGTGCCAGCAGTTCCAGTGACACCCCGAGAAACTTC; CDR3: CASSSSDTPRNF
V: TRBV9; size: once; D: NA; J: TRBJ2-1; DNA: TGTGCCAGCAGCGTAGCCCCGGGGGGCACCAATGAGCAGTTCTTC; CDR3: CASSVAPGGTNEQFF
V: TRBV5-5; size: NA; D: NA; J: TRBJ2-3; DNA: TGTGCCAGCAGCTCAAGACCTCGCACAGATACGCAGTATTTT; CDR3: CASSSRPRTDTQYF
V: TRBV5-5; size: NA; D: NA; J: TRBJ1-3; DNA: TGTGCCAGCAGCTTTAACTCTGGAAACACCATATATTTT; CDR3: CASSFNSGNTIYF
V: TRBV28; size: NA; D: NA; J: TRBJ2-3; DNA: TGTGCCAGCAGTGACAACGCCCCCGGGGTATTCACAGATACGCAGTATTTT; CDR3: CASSDNAPGVFTDTQYF
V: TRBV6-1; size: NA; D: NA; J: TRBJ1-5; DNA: TGTGCCAGCAGTGAGGAGGGTTTGCAGCCCCAGCATTTT; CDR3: CASSEEGLQPQHF
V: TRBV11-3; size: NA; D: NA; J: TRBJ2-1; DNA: TGTGCCAGCAGCTTAGGTCCCCTTAGACCCTCCTACAATGAGCAGTTCTTC; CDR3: CASSLGPLRPSYNEQFF
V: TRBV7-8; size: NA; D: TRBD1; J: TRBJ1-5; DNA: TGTGCCAGCAGCCCCGACAGGGTAGGCAATCAGCCCCAGCATTTT; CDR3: CASSPDRVGNQPQHF
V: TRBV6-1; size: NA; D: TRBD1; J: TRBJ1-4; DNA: TGTGCCAGCAGTGTTGGACAGGGAATAAGTGAAAAACTGTTTTTT; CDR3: CASSVGQGISEKLFF